This T cell receptor beta chain was obtained from a study of CD8 T cells in ankylosing spondylitis. General study results and limits: Several highly homologous variants formed a TCR beta motif that appeared characteristic of ankylosing spondylitis blood.

Germline assignment: CDR1 MNHNS and CDR2 SASEGT. V was clipped by 2 bases and J by 2 bases, with 18 bases between them. There are 17 residues in the CDR3. With respect to this clonotype: Its target is unknown.

As the method for making TCR beta libraries, quantitative 5'-RACE with molecular barcodes was used. TCRdb re-called the 5' RACE reads through MiXCR, storing one row per CDR3 protein. This table holds about 260,000 distinct CDR3 sequences, around 19% found once. The chain has TRBV6-1 and TRBJ1-1, with D unclear. Source material: blood, either unsorted or a sorted T cell fraction (not recorded which). The TCR was taken from a male donor with ankylosing spondylitis or in good health (not recorded which). The CDR3 DNA follows: TGTGCCAGCAGTGAATTGGCAAGCCCCGTTTATAACACTGAAGCTTTCTTT. Protein: CASSELASPVYNTEAFF.